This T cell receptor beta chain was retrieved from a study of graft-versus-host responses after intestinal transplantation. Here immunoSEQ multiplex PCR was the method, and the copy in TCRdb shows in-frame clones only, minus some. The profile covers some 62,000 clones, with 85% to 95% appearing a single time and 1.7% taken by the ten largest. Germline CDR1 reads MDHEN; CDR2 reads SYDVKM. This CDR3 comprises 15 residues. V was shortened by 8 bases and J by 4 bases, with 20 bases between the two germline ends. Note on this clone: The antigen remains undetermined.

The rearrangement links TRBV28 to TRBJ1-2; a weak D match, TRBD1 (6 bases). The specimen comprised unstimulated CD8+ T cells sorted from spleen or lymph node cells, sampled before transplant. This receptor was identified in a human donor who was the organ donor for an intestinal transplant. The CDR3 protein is CASEPTATGPYGYTF. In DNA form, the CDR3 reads TGTGCCAGCGAACCTACCGCGACAGGACCCTATGGCTACACCTTC.